Below, 17 T cell receptor beta chains from the same sample are listed, as sequenced in a study of blood T cell repertoires in COVID-19 (dated by TCRdb to the early 2020s). To prepare the library, the immunoSEQ multiplex PCR assay was applied. In TCRdb, the immuneACCESS table is reduced to in-frame sequences with V and J assigned. These tables do not hold every clone; where another copy was compared, an unresolved V gene accounts for under half, and the others remain unexplained. This sample is represented by tens of thousands of clones; about nine tenths of them were singletons. The ten biggest clones cover about a tenth of the sample. The sequenced sample was peripheral blood. The receptors here all came from a man older than 75 with active COVID-19.

This sequence joins TRBV7-9 and TRBJ2-7; 10 bases map to TRBD2. The CDR3 covers 18 residues. Looked up from germline, CDR1 is SEHNR and CDR2 is FQNEAQ (reference sequence). V lost 5 bases, J lost 3 bases, and 16 bases stayed unmatched. The CDR3 is CASSPLQGRLAGGYEQYF. The DNA of the CDR3 is TGTGCCAGCAGCCCCCTCCAAGGCCGCTTAGCGGGAGGCTACGAGCAGTACTTC.

This chain connects TRBV5-6 to TRBJ2-1; 12 bases fit TRBD2. Trimming removed 2 bases from V and 4 bases from J; junction bases left unmatched: 1. Germline V CDR1 and CDR2: SGHDT, YYEEEE. The CDR3 consists of 15 residues. CDR3 nucleotide sequence: TGTGCCAGCAGCTTTGGGACTAGCGGGTACAATGAGCAGTTCTTC. It specifies CASSFGTSGYNEQFF.

The CDR3 DNA reads TGTGCCATCAGTGTCGGGAACACGGAGACCCAGTACTTC. It yields the protein CAISVGNTETQYF. The genes are TRBV10-3 and TRBJ2-5; D perhaps matches TRBD2 (5 bases). Per germline, CDR1 ENHRY and CDR2 SYGVKD. The CDR3 extends over 13 amino acids. With 4 bases removed from V and 5 bases from J, the gap between germline ends came to 11 bases.

The chain has TRBV2 and TRBJ2-5; 8 bases map to TRBD2. This CDR3 is 14 amino acids long. Germline V gives CDR1 SNHLY, CDR2 FYNNEI. Trimming removed 4 bases from V and 4 bases from J; junction bases left unmatched: 5. The CDR3 loop reads CASSVGLAGETQYF. CDR3 coding DNA: TGTGCCAGCAGTGTCGGGCTAGCGGGAGAGACCCAGTACTTC.

The V and J genes are TRBV10-3 and TRBJ2-1; a weak D match, TRBD1 (5 bases). Deletions cut 5 bases from V and 4 bases from J, with 15 bases between. The CDR3 extends over 15 amino acids. Germline CDR1 and CDR2: ENHRY and SYGVKD. In DNA, the CDR3 is TGTGCCATCAGTCTTTCGGGCAGGGATTACAATGAGCAGTTCTTC. Translating it yields CAISLSGRDYNEQFF.

This clone has a single count. This chain links TRBV9 with TRBJ2-7, with 8 bases lining up with TRBD2. The CDR3 is 15 amino acids. Germline trimming cut 4 bases from V and 2 bases from J; bases unmatched to any gene: 8. Germline lookup yields CDR1 SGDLS and CDR2 YYNGEE. Here the CDR3 reads CASSRFRLATYEQYF. CDR3 bases: TGTGCCAGCAGCAGATTCCGACTAGCGACCTACGAGCAGTACTTC.

The chain couples TRBV2 to TRBJ2-3; 9 nucleotides align to TRBD2. CDR1 is SNHLY, CDR2 FYNNEI, per germline. The V segment lost 6 bases and the J segment 5 bases; nucleotides outside the gene matches: 15. The CDR3 runs to 17 residues. The CDR3 DNA reads TGTGCCAGCAGCCCGGACATAATCAGGACTAGCGAAGATACGCAGTATTTT. As protein: CASSPDIIRTSEDTQYF. Filled out from reference TRBV2 and TRBJ2-3, the complete variable domain reads EPEVTQTPSHQVTQMGQEVILRCVPISNHLYFYWYRQILGQKVEFLVSFYNNEISEKSEIFDDQFSVERPDGSNFTLKIRSTKLEDSAMYFCASSPDIIRTSEDTQYFGPGTRLTVL.

The chain links TRBV5-6 to TRBJ1-1; perhaps TRBD1 as D (5 bases). The CDR3 is 11 amino acids. Germline CDR1 reads SGHDT; CDR2 reads YYEEEE. The V gene lost 4 bases and the J gene lost 8 bases, with 9 bases spanning the gap. The CDR3 region is CASSRPGEAFF. CDR3 bases: TGTGCCAGCAGCCGTCCAGGGGAAGCTTTCTTT.

V and J are TRBV30 and TRBJ2-3; 13 nucleotides match TRBD2. Germline CDR1 is GTSNPN and CDR2 is SVGIG (reference sequence). The CDR3 spans 15 residues. Unmatched junction bases numbered 10, after V lost 7 bases and J lost 6 bases. CDR3 sequence (DNA): TGTGCCTACCAACTCGGACTAGCGGGAGTGGATACGCAGTATTTT. It encodes CAYQLGLAGVDTQYF.

The chain has TRBV10-3 and TRBJ2-1, with 7 bases lining up with TRBD2. The V gene's germline CDR1 is ENHRY and CDR2 SYGVKD. V shed 5 bases and J 5 bases; nucleotides not matched to a gene: 15. The CDR3 is 17 residues long. The DNA of the CDR3 is TGTGCCATCAGTCCTCCCGGATACAGGAGCGGGAACAATGAGCAGTTCTTC. This translates into CAISPPGYRSGNNEQFF.

CDR3 in amino acids: CASSLTSGTTGELFF. In DNA form, the CDR3 reads TGTGCCAGCAGCTTGACTAGCGGAACCACCGGGGAGCTGTTTTTT. The J gene is TRBJ2-2, the V gene TRBV11-3; 9 bases align to TRBD2. V was pared by 3 bases and J by 4 bases, with 3 bases of the junction left unmatched. Per the germline V gene, CDR1 is SGHNT and CDR2 is YENEEA. This CDR3 region has 15 residues.

The chain carries TRBV5-6 and TRBJ2-2; D uncertain. Germline CDR1 reads SGHDT; CDR2 reads YYEEEE. V gave up 0 bases and J gave up 7 bases, with 7 bases separating them. The CDR3 contains 13 residues. CDR3 sequence (DNA): TGTGCCAGCAGCTTGGGGAGAGGCGGGGAGCTGTTTTTT. Translating gives CASSLGRGGELFF.

The rearrangement joins TRBV19 to TRBJ1-2, with a tentative D call TRBD1 (5 bases). Germline V gene sequence: CDR1 LNHDA, CDR2 SQIVND (reference sequence). The ends were cut back, 7 bases at V and 5 bases at J, with 14 bases in the middle. The CDR3 loop spans 13 amino acids. The CDR3 bases are TGTGCCAGTACATTCGACAGCGTTTATGGCTACACCTTC. Protein: CASTFDSVYGYTF. The full variable domain, with the rest looked up from reference TRBV19 and TRBJ1-2, is DGGITQSPKYLFRKEGQNVTLSCEQNLNHDAMYWYRQDPGQGLRLIYYSQIVNDFQKGDIAEGYSVSREKKESFPLTVTSAQKNPTAFYLCASTFDSVYGYTFGSGTRLTVV.

This chain links TRBV30 with TRBJ2-1; possible D gene TRBD2, 6 bases. V was trimmed by 4 bases and J by 6 bases, leaving 13 bases between them. The CDR3 runs 13 residues. Germline values: CDR1 GTSNPN, CDR2 SVGIG (reference sequence). In DNA, the CDR3 is TGTGCCTGGACCGGCGGGGTCTTCAATGAGCAGTTCTTC. Translated: CAWTGGVFNEQFF.

This chain connects TRBV6-6 to TRBJ1-1; D unclear. V shed 5 bases and J shed 6 bases, with 10 bases lying between them. The CDR3 consists of 12 residues. CDR1 MNHNY and CDR2 SVGAGI come from the germline V gene (reference sequence). The CDR3 reads CASSPSVSEAFF. Written as DNA, the CDR3 is TGTGCCAGCAGTCCTTCGGTTTCTGAAGCTTTCTTT.

The V call is TRBV4-3, the J call TRBJ2-7; 7 bases are shared with TRBD2. The CDR3 totals 14 residues. The germline gives CDR1 LGHNA, CDR2 YSLEER. Trimming at V came to 5 bases and at J to 2 bases, leaving 6 bases not matched to a gene. The CDR3 is CASSKAGVTYEQYF. The CDR3, as DNA: TGCGCCAGCAGCAAGGCGGGAGTGACCTACGAGCAGTACTTC.

The J gene is TRBJ1-2, the V gene TRBV6-5, with D perhaps matching TRBD1 (6 bases). Trimming cost V 5 bases and J 7 bases, with 11 bases left between them. Germline V lookup: CDR1 MNHEY, CDR2 SVGAGI. The CDR3 consists of 12 residues. In DNA, the CDR3 is TGTGCCAGCAGTACCACAGGGAGTGGCTACACCTTC. Translating gives CASSTTGSGYTF.